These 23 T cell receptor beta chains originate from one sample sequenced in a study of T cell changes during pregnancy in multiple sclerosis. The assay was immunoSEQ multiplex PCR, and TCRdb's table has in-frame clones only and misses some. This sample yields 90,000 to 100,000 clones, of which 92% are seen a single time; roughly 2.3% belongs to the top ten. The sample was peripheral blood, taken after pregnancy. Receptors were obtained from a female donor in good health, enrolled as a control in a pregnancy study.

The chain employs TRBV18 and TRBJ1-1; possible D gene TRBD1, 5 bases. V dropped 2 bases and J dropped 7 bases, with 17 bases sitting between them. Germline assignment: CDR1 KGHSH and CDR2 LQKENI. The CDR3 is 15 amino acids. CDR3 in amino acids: CASSPARGRDGEAFF. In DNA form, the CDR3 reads TGTGCCAGCTCACCAGCCCGGGGGAGAGACGGTGAAGCTTTCTTT.

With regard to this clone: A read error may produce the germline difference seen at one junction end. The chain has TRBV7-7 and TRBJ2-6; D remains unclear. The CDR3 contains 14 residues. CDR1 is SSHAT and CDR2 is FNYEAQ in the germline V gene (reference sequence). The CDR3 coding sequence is TGTGCTAGCAGCGAGAGTACTGGGGCCAACGTCCTGACTTTC. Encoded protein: CASSESTGANVLTF.

The CDR3 nucleotides read TGTGCCAGCAGCTTAGTGGCAGGGGTGAATTCACCCCTCCACTTT. Its translation: CASSLVAGVNSPLHF. The J gene is TRBJ1-6, the V gene TRBV7-9, with D possibly TRBD1 on 6 matching bases. The CDR3 is 15 amino acids. The V end was cut by 1 base, the J end by 7 bases, with 11 bases between. Germline lookup yields CDR1 SEHNR and CDR2 FQNEAQ (reference sequence).

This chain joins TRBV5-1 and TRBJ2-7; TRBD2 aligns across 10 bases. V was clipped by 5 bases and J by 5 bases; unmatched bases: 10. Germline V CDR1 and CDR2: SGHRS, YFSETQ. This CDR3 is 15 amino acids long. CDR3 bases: TGCGCCAGCAGTCCTCCTAGCGGGAGTATCCACGAGCAGTACTTC. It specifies CASSPPSGSIHEQYF.

In DNA, the CDR3 is TGTGCCAGCAGTTACTTCGGGACAGGGAGTGAAGAGCAGTACTTC. The encoded protein is CASSYFGTGSEEQYF. V is TRBV6-6 and J is TRBJ2-7, with TRBD1 identical over 9 bases. Germline assignment: CDR1 MNHNY and CDR2 SVGAGI (reference sequence). The V gene end was trimmed by 1 base and the J gene end by 7 bases; junction bases not matched to a gene: 8. This CDR3 comprises 15 residues.

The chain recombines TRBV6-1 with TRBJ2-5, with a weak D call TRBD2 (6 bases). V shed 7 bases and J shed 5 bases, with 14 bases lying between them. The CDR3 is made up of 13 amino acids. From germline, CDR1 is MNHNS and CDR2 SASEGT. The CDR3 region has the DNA TGTGCCAGCATTAAAAGGGCGGGGGAGACCCAGTACTTC. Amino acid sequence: CASIKRAGETQYF.

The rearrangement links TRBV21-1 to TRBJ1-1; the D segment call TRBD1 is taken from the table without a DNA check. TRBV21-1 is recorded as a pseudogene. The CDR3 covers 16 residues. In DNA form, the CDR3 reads TGTGCCAACCTGCCGGGGACAGGGTCTGGGGACACTGAAGCTTTCTTT. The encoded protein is CANLPGTGSGDTEAFF.

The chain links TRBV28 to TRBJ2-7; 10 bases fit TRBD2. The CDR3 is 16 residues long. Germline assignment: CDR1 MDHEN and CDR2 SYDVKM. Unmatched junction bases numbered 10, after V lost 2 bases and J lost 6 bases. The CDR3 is CASSLVASGSLGEQYF. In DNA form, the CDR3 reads TGTGCCAGCAGTTTAGTAGCTAGCGGGAGTCTCGGCGAGCAGTACTTC.

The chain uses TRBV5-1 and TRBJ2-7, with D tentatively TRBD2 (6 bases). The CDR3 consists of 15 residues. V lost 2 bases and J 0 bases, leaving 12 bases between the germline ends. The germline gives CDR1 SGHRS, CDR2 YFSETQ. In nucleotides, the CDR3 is TGCGCCAGCAGCTTCGGGGGTTTAAGCTCCTACGAGCAGTACTTC. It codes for CASSFGGLSSYEQYF.

Here the CDR3 reads CASSVQVLGGEAFF. For the CDR3, the DNA is TGTGCCAGTAGTGTCCAAGTGTTGGGGGGTGAAGCTTTCTTT. V is TRBV19 and J is TRBJ1-1, with a possible D match to TRBD1 (5 bases). The V end was cut by 5 bases, the J end by 7 bases, with 17 bases between. This CDR3 region has 14 residues. The germline gives CDR1 LNHDA, CDR2 SQIVND (reference sequence).

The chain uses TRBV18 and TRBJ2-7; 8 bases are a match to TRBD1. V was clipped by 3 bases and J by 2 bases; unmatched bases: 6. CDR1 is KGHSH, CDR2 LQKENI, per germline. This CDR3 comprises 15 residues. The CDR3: CASSPGRQGTYEQYF. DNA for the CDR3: TGTGCCAGCTCACCTGGGAGACAGGGGACCTACGAGCAGTACTTC.

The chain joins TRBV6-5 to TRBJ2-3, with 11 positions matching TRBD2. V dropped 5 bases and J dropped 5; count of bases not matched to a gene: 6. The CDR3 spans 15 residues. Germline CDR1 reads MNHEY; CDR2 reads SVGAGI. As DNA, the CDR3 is TGTGCCAGCAGTCATACTAGCGGGGGAGTAGATACGCAGTATTTT. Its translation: CASSHTSGGVDTQYF.

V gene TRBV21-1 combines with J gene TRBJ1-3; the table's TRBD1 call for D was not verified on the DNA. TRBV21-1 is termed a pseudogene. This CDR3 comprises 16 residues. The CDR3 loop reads CASSKGTACSGNTIYF. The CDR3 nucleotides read TGTGCCAGCAGCAAAGGGACAGCCTGCTCTGGAAACACCATATATTTT.

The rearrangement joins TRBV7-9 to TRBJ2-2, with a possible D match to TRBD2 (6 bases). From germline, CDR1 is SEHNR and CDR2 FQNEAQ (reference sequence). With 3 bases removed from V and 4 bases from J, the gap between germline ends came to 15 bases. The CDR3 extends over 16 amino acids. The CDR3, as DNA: TGTGCCAGCAGCTTGGCGGGACTCGGGACCACCGGGGAGCTGTTTTTT. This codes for CASSLAGLGTTGELFF.

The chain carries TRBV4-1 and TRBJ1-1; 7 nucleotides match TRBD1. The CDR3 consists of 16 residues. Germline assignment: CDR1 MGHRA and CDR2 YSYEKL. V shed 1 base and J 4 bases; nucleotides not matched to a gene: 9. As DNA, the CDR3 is TGCGCCAGCAGCCAAGGACAGGGCCCGAGGGGCACTGAAGCTTTCTTT. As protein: CASSQGQGPRGTEAFF.

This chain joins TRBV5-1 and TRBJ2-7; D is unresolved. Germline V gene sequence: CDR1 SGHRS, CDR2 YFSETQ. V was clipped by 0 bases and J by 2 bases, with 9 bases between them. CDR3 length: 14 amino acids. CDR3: CASSLVSGPYEQYF. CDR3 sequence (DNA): TGCGCCAGCAGCTTGGTGAGTGGGCCCTACGAGCAGTACTTC.

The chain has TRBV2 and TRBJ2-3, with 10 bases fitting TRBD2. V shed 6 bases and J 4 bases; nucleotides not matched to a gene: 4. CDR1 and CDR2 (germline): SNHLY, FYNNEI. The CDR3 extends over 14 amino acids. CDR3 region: CASRVAGGSDTQYF. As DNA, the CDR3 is TGTGCCAGCAGGGTAGCGGGGGGCTCAGATACGCAGTATTTT.

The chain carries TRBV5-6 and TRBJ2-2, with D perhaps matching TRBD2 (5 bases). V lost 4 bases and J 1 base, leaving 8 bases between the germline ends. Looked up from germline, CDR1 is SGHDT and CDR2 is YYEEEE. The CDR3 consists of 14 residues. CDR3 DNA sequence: TGTGCCAGCAGCCCCGGGGAGAACACCGGGGAGCTGTTTTTT. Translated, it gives CASSPGENTGELFF.

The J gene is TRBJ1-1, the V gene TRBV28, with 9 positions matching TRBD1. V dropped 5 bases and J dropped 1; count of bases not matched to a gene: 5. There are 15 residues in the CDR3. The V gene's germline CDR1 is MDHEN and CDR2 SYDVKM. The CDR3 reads CASSPTTGGNTEAFF. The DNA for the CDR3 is TGTGCCAGCAGTCCAACGACAGGGGGGAACACTGAAGCTTTCTTT.

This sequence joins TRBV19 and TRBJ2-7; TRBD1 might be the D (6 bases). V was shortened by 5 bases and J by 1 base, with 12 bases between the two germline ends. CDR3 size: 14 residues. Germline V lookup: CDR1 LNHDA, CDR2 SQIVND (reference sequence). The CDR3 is CASSSRTDSYEQYF. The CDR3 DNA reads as TGTGCCAGTAGTTCGAGGACAGATTCCTACGAGCAGTACTTC.

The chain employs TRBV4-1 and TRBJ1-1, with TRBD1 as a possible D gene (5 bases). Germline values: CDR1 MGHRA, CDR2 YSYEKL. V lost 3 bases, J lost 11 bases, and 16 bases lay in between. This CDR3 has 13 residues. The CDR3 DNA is TGCGCCAGCAGCCACGAAGGGGTGGTGGGGGCTTTCTTT. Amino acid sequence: CASSHEGVVGAFF.

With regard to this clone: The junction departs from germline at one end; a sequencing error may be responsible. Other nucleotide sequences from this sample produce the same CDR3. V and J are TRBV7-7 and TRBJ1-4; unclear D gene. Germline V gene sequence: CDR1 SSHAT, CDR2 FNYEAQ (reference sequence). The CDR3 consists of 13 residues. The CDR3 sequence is CASSLVAGEKLFF. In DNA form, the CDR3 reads TGTGCTAGCAGCTTAGTGGCAGGCGAAAAACTGTTTTTC.

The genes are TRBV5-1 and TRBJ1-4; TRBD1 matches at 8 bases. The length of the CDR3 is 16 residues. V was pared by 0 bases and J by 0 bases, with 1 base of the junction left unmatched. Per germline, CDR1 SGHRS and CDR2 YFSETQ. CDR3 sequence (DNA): TGCGCCAGCAGCTTGGACAGGGGGGCAACTAATGAAAAACTGTTTTTT. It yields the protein CASSLDRGATNEKLFF.